This section outlines one T cell receptor (beta chain) sequence together with its context. Its antigen is not identified. It was with a sample-barcoded 5' primer and a J-beta primer mix that a second PCR of roughly 6 to 12 cycles was run. Each cDNA molecule, via a template-switch adaptor with 12 random nucleotides, was tagged. TCRdb independently ran MiXCR on the 5' RACE reads; one entry per CDR3 protein. The sample has 1.5 million to 2 million distinct CDR3 sequences; about 50% are singletons. These data are taken from a study of blood T cells in healthy people across ages. CDR1 is DFQATT, CDR2 SNEGSKA, per germline (reference sequence). The V gene lost 3 bases and the J gene lost 1 base, with 12 bases spanning the gap. The CDR3 is made up of 14 amino acids. General study points: When one million T cells were used, diversity estimates were thought to be underestimates. Unsorted PBMCs blocked a conclusive comparison of naive and antigen-experienced cells.

Drawn from each donor were around 9.1 milliliters of peripheral blood. V usage is TRBV20-1 and J usage is TRBJ1-1, with D tentatively TRBD1 (5 bases). The sample consisted of blood. This receptor was obtained from a woman aged 40-49 years in good health. CDR3 amino acids: CSASRLTGNTEAFF. The CDR3 DNA reads as TGCAGTGCTAGTAGACTAACAGGGAACACTGAAGCTTTCTTT.